This TCR beta chain was recorded in a study of cytomegalovirus exposure and HLA in healthy donors. Findings and limits, study-wide: Earlier analysis yielded a pattern in which most TCR beta V segments were productive about 87% or about 30% of the time. Among TCR beta chains, those listed as cytomegalovirus-associated numbered some 170.

With regard to this clone: Its antigen remains unidentified.

PCR was performed using 60 Vbeta and 13 Jbeta primers. Profiled with immunoSEQ multiplex PCR; TCRdb holds only in-frame clones, not every one. The table has under 150,000 clones, more than 60% seen once. V shed 2 bases and J shed 7 bases, with 15 bases lying between them. Germline assignment: CDR1 LNHDA and CDR2 SQIVND (reference sequence). The CDR3 has 16 amino acids. This cohort consisted of healthy bone marrow donors. Donors had nominal health at sampling but likely had unrecorded immune exposures. The material sequenced was PBMCs. The receptor's source is a woman between 45 and 65 years old in good health and CMV-seropositive. V and J are TRBV19 and TRBJ1-6; D not certain. The CDR3 is CASSIQSSVSNSPLHF. CDR3 sequence (DNA): TGTGCCAGTAGTATACAGTCCTCCGTCTCGAATTCACCCCTCCACTTT.